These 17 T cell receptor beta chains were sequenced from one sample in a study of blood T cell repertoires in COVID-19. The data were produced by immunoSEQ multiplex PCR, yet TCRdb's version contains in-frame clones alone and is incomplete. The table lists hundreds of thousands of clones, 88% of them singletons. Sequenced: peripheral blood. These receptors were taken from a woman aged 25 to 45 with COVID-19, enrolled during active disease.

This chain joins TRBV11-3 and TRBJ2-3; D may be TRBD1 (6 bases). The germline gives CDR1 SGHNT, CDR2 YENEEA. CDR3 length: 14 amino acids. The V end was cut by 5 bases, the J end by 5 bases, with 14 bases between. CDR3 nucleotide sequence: TGTGCCAGCAGCCGAGGGGGAGAGGGAGATACGCAGTATTTT. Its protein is CASSRGGEGDTQYF.

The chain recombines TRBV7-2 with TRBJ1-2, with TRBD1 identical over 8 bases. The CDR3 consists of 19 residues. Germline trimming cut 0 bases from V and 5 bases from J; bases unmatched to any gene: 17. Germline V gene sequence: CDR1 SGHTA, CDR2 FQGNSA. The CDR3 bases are TGTGCCAGCAGCTTAGCGCGGGGGACAGGTCTCCGCGGGCGATATGGCTACACCTTC. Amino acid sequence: CASSLARGTGLRGRYGYTF.

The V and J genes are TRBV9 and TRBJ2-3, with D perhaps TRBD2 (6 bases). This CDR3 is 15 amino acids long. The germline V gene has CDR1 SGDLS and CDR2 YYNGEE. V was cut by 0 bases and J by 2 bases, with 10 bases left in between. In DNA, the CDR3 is TGTGCCAGCAGCGTAGCCCGGGGGATCACAGATACGCAGTATTTT. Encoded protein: CASSVARGITDTQYF.

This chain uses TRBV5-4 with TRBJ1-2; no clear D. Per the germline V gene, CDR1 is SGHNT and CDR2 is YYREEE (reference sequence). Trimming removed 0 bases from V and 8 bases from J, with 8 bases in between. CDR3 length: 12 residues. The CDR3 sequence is CASSLDPRGYTF. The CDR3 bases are TGTGCCAGCAGCTTGGATCCGCGGGGCTACACCTTC. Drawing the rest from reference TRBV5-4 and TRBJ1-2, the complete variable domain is ETGVTQSPTHLIKTRGQQVTLRCSSQSGHNTVSWYQQALGQGPQFIFQYYREEENGRGNFPPRFSGLQFPNYSSELNVNALELDDSALYLCASSLDPRGYTFGSGTRLTVV.

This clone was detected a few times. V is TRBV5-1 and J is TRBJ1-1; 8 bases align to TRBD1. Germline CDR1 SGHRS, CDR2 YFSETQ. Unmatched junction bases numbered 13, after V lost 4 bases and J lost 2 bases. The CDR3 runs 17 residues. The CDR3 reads CASSLSGTGFLNTEAFF. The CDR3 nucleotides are TGCGCCAGCAGCCTCTCCGGGACAGGCTTTCTCAACACTGAAGCTTTCTTT.

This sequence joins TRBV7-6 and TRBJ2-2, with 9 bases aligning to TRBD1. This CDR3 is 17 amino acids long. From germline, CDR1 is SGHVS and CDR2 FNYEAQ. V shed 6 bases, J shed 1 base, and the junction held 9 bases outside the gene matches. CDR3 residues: CASSQRTGAENTGELFF. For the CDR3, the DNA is TGTGCCAGCAGTCAAAGGACAGGGGCCGAGAACACCGGGGAGCTGTTTTTT.

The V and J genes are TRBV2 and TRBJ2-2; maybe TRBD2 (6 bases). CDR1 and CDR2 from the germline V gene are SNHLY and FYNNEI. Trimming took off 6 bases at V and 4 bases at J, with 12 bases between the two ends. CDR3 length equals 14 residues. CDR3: CASSDGGTTGELFF. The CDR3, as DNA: TGTGCCAGCAGCGACGGAGGGACCACCGGGGAGCTGTTTTTT. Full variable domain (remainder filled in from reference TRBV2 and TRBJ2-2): EPEVTQTPSHQVTQMGQEVILRCVPISNHLYFYWYRQILGQKVEFLVSFYNNEISEKSEIFDDQFSVERPDGSNFTLKIRSTKLEDSAMYFCASSDGGTTGELFFGEGSRLTVL.

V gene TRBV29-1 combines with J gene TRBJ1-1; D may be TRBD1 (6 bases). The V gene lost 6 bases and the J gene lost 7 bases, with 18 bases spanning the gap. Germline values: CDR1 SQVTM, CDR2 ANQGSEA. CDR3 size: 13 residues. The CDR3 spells CSVTPTGWGEAFF. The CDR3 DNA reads TGCAGCGTCACTCCGACAGGCTGGGGTGAAGCTTTCTTT.

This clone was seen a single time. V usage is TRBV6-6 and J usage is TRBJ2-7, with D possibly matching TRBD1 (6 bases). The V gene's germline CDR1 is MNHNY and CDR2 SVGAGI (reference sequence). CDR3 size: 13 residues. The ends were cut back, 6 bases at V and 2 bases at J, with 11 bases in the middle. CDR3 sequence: CASRGTPTYEQYF. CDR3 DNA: TGTGCCAGCAGAGGGACACCCACCTACGAGCAGTACTTC.

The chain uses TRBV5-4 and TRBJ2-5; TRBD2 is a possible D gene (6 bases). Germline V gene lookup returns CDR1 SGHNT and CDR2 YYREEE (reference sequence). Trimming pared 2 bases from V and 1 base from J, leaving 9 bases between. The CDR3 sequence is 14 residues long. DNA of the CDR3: TGTGCCAGCAGCTTCGCGGGGCCCCAAGAGACCCAGTACTTC. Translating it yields CASSFAGPQETQYF.

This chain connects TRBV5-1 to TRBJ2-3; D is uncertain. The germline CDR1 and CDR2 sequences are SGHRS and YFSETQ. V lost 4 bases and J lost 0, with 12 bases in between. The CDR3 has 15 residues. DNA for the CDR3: TGCGCCAGCAGCGAGAACAGAAGGAGCACAGATACGCAGTATTTT. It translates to CASSENRRSTDTQYF.

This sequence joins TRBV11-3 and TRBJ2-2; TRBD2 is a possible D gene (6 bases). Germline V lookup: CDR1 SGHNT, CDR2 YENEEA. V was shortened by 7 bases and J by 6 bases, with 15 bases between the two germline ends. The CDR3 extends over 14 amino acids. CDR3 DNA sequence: TGTGCCAGCACCTCTTACGGAGGGGCCGGGGAGCTGTTTTTT. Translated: CASTSYGGAGELFF.

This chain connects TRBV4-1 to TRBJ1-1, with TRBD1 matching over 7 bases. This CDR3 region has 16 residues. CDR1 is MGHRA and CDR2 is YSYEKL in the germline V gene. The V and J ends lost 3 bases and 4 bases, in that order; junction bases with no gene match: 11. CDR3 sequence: CASSQKQGSSFTEAFF. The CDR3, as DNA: TGCGCCAGCAGCCAGAAACAGGGGAGTTCTTTCACTGAAGCTTTCTTT.

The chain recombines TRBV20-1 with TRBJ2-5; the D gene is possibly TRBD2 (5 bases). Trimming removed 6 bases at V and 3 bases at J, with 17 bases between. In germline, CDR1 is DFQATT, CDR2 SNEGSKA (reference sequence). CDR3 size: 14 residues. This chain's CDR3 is CSASLIRGEETQYF. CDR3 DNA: TGCAGTGCCAGTCTGATTCGGGGAGAAGAGACCCAGTACTTC.

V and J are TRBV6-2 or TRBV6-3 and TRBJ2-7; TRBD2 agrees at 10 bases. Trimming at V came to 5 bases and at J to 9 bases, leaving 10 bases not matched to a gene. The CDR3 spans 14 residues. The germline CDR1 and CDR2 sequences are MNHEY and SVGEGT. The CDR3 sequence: CASSRGLAGGTQYV. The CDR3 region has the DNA TGTGCCAGCAGTCGCGGATTAGCGGGAGGAACGCAGTACGTC.

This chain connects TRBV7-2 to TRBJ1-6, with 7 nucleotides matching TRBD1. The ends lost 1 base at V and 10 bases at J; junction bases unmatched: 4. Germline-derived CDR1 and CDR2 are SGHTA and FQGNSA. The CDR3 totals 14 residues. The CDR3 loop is CASSLGQGYSPLHF. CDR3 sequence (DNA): TGTGCCAGCAGCTTAGGACAGGGTTACTCACCCCTCCACTTT.

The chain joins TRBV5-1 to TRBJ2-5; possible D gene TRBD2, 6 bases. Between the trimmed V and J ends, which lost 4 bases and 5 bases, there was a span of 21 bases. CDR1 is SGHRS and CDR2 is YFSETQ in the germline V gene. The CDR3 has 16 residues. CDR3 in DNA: TGCGCCAGCAGCCCTCGGGTAGCCGATGGGGGGGAGACCCAGTACTTC. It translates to CASSPRVADGGETQYF.